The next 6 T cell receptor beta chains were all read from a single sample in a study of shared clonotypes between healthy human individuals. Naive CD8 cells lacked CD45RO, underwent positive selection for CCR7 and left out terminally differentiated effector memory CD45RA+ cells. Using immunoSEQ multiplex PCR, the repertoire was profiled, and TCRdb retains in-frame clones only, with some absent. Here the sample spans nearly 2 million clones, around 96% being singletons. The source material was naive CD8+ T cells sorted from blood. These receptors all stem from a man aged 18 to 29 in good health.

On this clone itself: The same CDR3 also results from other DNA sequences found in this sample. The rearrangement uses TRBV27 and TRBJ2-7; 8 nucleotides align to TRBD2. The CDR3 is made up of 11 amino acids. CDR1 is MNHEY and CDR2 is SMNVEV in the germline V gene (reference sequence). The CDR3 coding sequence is TGTGCGACGGGGGGGACCTACGAGCAGTACTTC. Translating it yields CATGGTYEQYF.

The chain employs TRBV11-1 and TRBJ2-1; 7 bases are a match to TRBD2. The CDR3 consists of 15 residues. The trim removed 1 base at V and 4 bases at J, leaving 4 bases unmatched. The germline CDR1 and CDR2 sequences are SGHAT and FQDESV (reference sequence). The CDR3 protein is CASSLVAGPYNEQFF. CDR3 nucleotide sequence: TGTGCCAGCAGCTTAGTAGCGGGTCCATACAATGAGCAGTTCTTC.

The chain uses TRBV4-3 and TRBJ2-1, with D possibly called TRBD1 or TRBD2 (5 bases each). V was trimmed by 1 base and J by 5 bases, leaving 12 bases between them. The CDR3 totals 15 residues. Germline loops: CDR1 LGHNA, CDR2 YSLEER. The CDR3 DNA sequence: TGCGCCAGCAGCCAAGTTTGGGACGGAAACAATGAGCAGTTCTTC. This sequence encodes CASSQVWDGNNEQFF.

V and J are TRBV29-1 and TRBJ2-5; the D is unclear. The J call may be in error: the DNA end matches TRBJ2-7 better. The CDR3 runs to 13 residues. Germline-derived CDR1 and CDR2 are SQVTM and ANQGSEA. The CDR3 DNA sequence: TGCAGCGTACCACACGGTTTTGGGTACGAGCAGTACTTC. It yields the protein CSVPHGFGYEQYF.

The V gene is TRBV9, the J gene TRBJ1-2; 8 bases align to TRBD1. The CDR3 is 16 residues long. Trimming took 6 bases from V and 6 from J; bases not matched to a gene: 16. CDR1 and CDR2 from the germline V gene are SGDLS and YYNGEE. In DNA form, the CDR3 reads TGTGCCAGCAACTCCCGACCGAGGACAGGGAATGATGGCTACACCTTC. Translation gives CASNSRPRTGNDGYTF.

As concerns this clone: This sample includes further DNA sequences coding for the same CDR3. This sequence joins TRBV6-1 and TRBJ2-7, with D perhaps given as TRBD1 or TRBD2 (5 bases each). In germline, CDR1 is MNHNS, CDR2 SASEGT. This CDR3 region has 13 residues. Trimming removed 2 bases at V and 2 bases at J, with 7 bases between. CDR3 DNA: TGTGCCAGCAGTGAAAGGGGACCCTACGAGCAGTACTTC. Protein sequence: CASSERGPYEQYF.